The source of this TCR beta chain is a study of beta chain features in type 1 diabetes. Study-level points and caveats: Type 1 diabetes patients had TCRB CDR3s that were shorter (moderately but significantly so) in all four CD4+ subsets.

The ends were cut back, 6 bases at V and 6 bases at J, with 6 bases in the middle. Germline lookup yields CDR1 SNHLY and CDR2 FYNNEI. There are 10 residues in the CDR3. The sequenced template was cDNA made from the entire isolated RNA. Method: immunoSEQ multiplex PCR; TCRdb's copy keeps in-frame clones and lacks some. The table records roughly 150,000 clones, 7% to 9.5% of them present only once. With respect to this clone: What it binds is unknown.

The receptor was derived from a woman in her twenties or thirties with type 1 diabetes. The sequenced sample was central memory CD4+ T cells from blood. V gene TRBV2 combines with J gene TRBJ2-7; D gene ambiguous. This chain's CDR3 is CASRRSEQYF. CDR3 nucleotide sequence: TGTGCCAGCAGGCGGAGCGAGCAGTACTTC.